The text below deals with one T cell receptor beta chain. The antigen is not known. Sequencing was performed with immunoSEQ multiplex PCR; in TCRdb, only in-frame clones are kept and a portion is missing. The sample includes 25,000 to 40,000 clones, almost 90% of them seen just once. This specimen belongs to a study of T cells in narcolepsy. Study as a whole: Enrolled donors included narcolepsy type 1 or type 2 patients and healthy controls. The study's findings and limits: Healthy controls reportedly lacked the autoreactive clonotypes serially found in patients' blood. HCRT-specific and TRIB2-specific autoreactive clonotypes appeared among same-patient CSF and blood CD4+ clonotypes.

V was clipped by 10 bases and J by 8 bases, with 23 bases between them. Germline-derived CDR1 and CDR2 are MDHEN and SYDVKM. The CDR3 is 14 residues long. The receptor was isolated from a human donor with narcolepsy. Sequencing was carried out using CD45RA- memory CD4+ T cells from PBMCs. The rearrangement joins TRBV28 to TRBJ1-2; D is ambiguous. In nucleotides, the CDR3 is TGTGCCACGTCAAAAGGTATGGATTTCTACGGCTACACCTTC. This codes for CATSKGMDFYGYTF.